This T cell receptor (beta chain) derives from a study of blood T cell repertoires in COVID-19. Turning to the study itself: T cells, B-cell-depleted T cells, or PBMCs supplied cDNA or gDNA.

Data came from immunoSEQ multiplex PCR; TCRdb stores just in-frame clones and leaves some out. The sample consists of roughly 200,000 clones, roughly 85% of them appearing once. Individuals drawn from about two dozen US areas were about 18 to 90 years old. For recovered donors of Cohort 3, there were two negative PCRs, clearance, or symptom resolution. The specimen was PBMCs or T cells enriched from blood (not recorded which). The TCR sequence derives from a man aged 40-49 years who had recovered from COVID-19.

The DNA of the CDR3 is TGTGCCAGTAGTATAGGCCAGAACGAGCAGTACTTC. As protein: CASSIGQNEQYF. The rearrangement links TRBV19 to TRBJ2-7, with D hard to call. The CDR3 is made up of 12 amino acids. Germline-derived CDR1 and CDR2 are LNHDA and SQIVND (reference sequence). V was pared by 1 base and J by 5 bases, with 6 bases between.